The clone carrying this T cell receptor beta chain was detected a few times. What it binds is unknown. These data originate in a study of CD8 T cells in ankylosing spondylitis. General study findings and limits: Disease-linked clones were reportedly significantly enriched in matched ankylosing spondylitis synovial fluid. One TCR beta motif, made up of 7 or 8 highly homologous variants, appeared characteristic of ankylosing spondylitis blood. Some of the motif variants had earlier been found in reactive arthritis patients' fluid and blood.

Generation of TCR beta libraries employed quantitative 5'-RACE incorporating molecular barcodes. TCRdb used MiXCR to reprocess the 5' RACE reads, holding one entry per CDR3 protein. The data hold around 890,000 distinct CDR3 sequences, with roughly 12% observed a single time. V lost 5 bases and J 4 bases, leaving 11 bases between the germline ends. The CDR3 loop spans 13 amino acids. Germline V gene sequence: CDR1 MDHEN, CDR2 SYDVKM. The sample taken for sequencing was blood, either unsorted or a sorted T cell fraction (not recorded which). The rearrangement joins TRBV28 to TRBJ1-2, with D hard to call. The sequence was obtained from a male donor with ankylosing spondylitis. CDR3 loop: CASSKEFGYGYTF. The CDR3 DNA reads as TGTGCCAGCAGTAAAGAGTTTGGCTATGGCTACACCTTC.